This TCR beta chain was obtained from a study of cytomegalovirus exposure and HLA in healthy donors. Points on this clone: No antigen is known for it.

The study ran its PCR with 60 Vbeta and 13 Jbeta primers. The protocol was immunoSEQ multiplex PCR, while the TCRdb copy is restricted to in-frame clones and leaves out a portion. Among 99,000 or so clones, about 79% were seen once, and the ten largest hold about 3.1%. The CDR3 runs to 15 residues. The V gene end was trimmed by 0 bases and the J gene end by 4 bases; junction bases not matched to a gene: 1. Germline CDR1 MGHRA, CDR2 YSYEKL. Study outcomes and limitations: The authors excluded some V segments, including TRBV6-2 and TRBV6-3, as indistinguishable. Researchers had no immune exposure information except CMV serostatus available.

The specimen was PBMCs. This chain links TRBV4-1 with TRBJ2-5, with TRBD1 identical over 11 bases. This clonotype was sampled from a male donor in good health and CMV-seropositive. The CDR3 region has the DNA TGCGCCAGCAGCCAAGATGGGACAGGGGGAGAGACCCAGTACTTC. This sequence encodes CASSQDGTGGETQYF.